The source of this TCR beta chain is a study of T-cell memory formation after mild COVID-19 (dated by TCRdb to the early 2020s). Turning to the overall study: TCR sequence clusters from the two donors were largely donor specific. In a couple of donors, T-cell clones that expanded and contracted after mild COVID-19 were tracked by sequencing TCRalpha and TCRbeta repertoires over time. The cohort comprised two young, previously healthy adult volunteers, one female and one male.

As regards this clonotype: No antigen is known for it. Nothing much larger sits one base from this clone, and base qualities are not available.

Sequencing took place on an Illumina NovaSeq 6000. TCRalpha and TCRbeta cDNA libraries were constructed by 5'RACE with constant-segment primers, with sample barcodes and unique molecular identifiers being introduced. RNA was extracted from every sample with Trizol reagent. Libraries were amplified in two PCR steps, with a second sample barcode and Illumina TruSeq adapters added in the second step. Sequencing of the libraries was done on an Illumina NovaSeq, producing 2 x 150 bp paired-end reads. Per the source publication's procedure: Demultiplexing of reads and collapsing into UMI-guided consensus sequences were performed with migec v1.2.7. With mixcr v2.1.11, UMI consensuses were aligned to TRA and TRB V and J templates and assembled into clonotypes. Expanded or contracted clonotypes were those called significant by both edgeR and NoisET, with noise models trained on biological replicates. For edgeR calls, the cutoffs were a false discovery rate-adjusted p below 0.01 and a log2 fold-change threshold of 1. As an exploratory analysis of dynamics, PCA with hierarchical clustering was applied to max-normalized trajectories of the 1000 most abundant clonotypes. Each responding clone was given a CD4 or CD8 phenotype based on the CD4+ and CD8+ repertoires, which had been sequenced separately. The public reads were run again by TCRdb, first through fastp at Q25 and then through MiXCR, and only productive beta chains were kept. CDR3 protein sequences are deduplicated, and each keeps its most common genes and DNA. The V and J calls and clone size come from TCRdb's table, not from the authors' own analysis. The sample table lists some 250,000 distinct CDR3 sequences, roughly a tenth of them with a count of one. Around 23% of the sample is in the top ten clones.

PBMCs were isolated by Ficoll-Paque density gradient centrifugation. The research as a whole found: Contracting CD4+ clones appeared mostly in the CM and EM memory subsets, whereas CD8+ clones were enriched in EMRA. Clones contracting from day 15 to 85 had balanced CD4/CD8 phenotypes, while a second wave expanding from day 15 to 37 was biased towards CD4+. Only two mild cases were covered in the study, and larger cohorts including severe cases with pre-infection samples were considered necessary. The second-wave clones that peaked on day 37 were not confirmed to be SARS-CoV-2 specific. Some responding clones were detected in pre-infection memory, suggesting pre-existing cross-reactive memory T cells joined the SARS-CoV-2 response.

Trimming removed 6 bases from V and 2 bases from J; the gene matches leave 10 bases unexplained. The CDR3 runs 15 amino acids, cysteine and valine included. The only DNA kept is the CDR3, 45 bases in frame from the first base. The specimen was PBMCs or a T cell subset sorted from them (not recorded which). This sequence originates from a man aged 18 to 30 who had mild COVID-19 (a few samples of this study predate the infection). The sample titles of this study are shuffled in the database, so cell type and time point are left out; the donor was told from shared clones. In this chain, TRBV12-3 or TRBV12-4 is recombined with TRBJ2-7; 7 bases in the junction line up with TRBD1. The base sequence is TGTGCCAGCAGCCCGGGCGCAGGGGGAACCTACGAGCAGTACGTC. This translates into CASSPGAGGTYEQYV.